This T cell receptor (beta chain) was observed in a study of T-cell memory formation after mild COVID-19. Study details: The two donors had largely donor-specific TCR clusters.

Overall study results and limits: Later expanders leaned CD4+, whereas clones that contracted between day 15 and 85 were balanced CD4/CD8. That cross-reactive memory joined was suggested by some responding clones appearing in pre-infection memory.

Using constant-segment primers, 5'RACE produced TCR alpha and TCR beta cDNA libraries carrying sample barcodes and UMIs. Each CDR3 protein is one row after TCRdb ran MiXCR on the 5' RACE reads. The sample records about 140,000 distinct CDR3 sequences, about 25% being singletons. Concerning this clonotype itself: Its antigen is not identified.

The CDR3 totals 14 residues. Trimming took 1 base from V and 5 from J, leaving 14 bases between them. Per the germline V gene, CDR1 is DFQATT and CDR2 is SNEGSKA (reference sequence). Material for sequencing was PBMCs or a T cell subset sorted from them (not recorded which). This clonotype originated in an adult woman who had mild COVID-19 (a few samples of this study predate the infection). Cell type and time point are not known. The chain carries TRBV20-1 and TRBJ2-5; D remains unclear. CDR3: CSARARLLSETQYF. The CDR3 coding sequence is TGCAGTGCTAGAGCGCGGCTATTAAGTGAGACCCAGTACTTC.